This T cell receptor (beta chain) was sequenced in a study of lymphopenia after photon versus proton radiotherapy (dated by TCRdb to between 2017 and 2020). The study in broad terms: Photon and proton radiation therapy were compared by the study for their immunological effects in patients with gastrointestinal tumors who developed high-grade lymphopenia. The 20 patients in the cohort had gastrointestinal tumors, were treated with either photon or proton therapy, and subsequently developed lymphopenia. The study was designed to characterize how the impact on the immune system differs between the two radiation modalities.

The CDR3 covers 16 residues, taking in both the cysteine and the phenylalanine. Only the CDR3 DNA is retained, 48 bases long and in frame from the first base. V trim: 2 bases; J trim: 2 bases; unmatched bases: 6. As encoded in the germline V gene, CDR1 is ENHRY while CDR2 is SYGVKD. On this clone itself: Its cognate antigen has yet to be identified. Base qualities were left out, and no much larger clone turns up one base away.

Library preparation used the immunoSEQ multiplex PCR assay. Deep sequencing of rearranged TCR beta loci, alongside multiparametric flow cytometry, was used to profile T cell repertoires. TCRdb limited this immuneACCESS table to in-frame rearrangements with V and J called. A share of clones is missing; checked studies link under half to unresolved V genes, and the rest is unexplained. Counted in this sample were under 35,000 clones; 89% of them appeared once. The ten largest make up about 6.6% of the sample. Overall study outcomes, separate from this receptor: Proton-treated patients stayed relatively stable during treatment, while photon-treated patients lost naive T cells and TCR diversity and gained effector/memory populations. After the lymphocyte count nadir, oligoclonal expansion, especially of CD8+ Temra cells, was observed in photon-treated repertoires, and the drop in diversity was driven by this expansion. Among patients across the cohort who died, overall survival time showed an inverse correlation with a larger post-nadir drop in TCR diversity. The survival association was examined only in patients who died, and the authors described better survival with proton therapy as a possibility, not as a demonstrated result.

The receptor comes from a woman between 70 and 85 years old with pancreatic cancer. Some clones in this sample may be carry-over from other donors' samples. The sample in question was peripheral blood, obtained from a patient treated with proton-based radiotherapy. The chain is encoded by TRBV10-3 joined to TRBJ2-7, and TRBD2 matches 10 of the central bases. Read as DNA, the sequence is TGTGCCATCAGTGAGGGACCTAGCGGGGGCCCCTACGAGCAGTACTTC. Its amino acids are CAISEGPSGGPYEQYF.